In this sample, the clone carrying this TCR beta chain turned up a few times. The target antigen is unknown. Other DNA variants within this sample encode the same CDR3. Naive CD8 cells lacked CD45RO and underwent positive selection for CCR7, leaving out terminally differentiated effector memory CD45RA+ cells. Germline CDR1 and CDR2: SEHNR and FQNEAQ (reference sequence). The CDR3 has 12 residues. Between the trimmed V and J ends, which lost 3 bases and 1 base, there was a span of 2 bases. Profiled with immunoSEQ multiplex PCR; TCRdb holds only in-frame clones, not every one. Of 550,000 to 750,000 clones in the sample, under 95% were seen once. This sample was included in a study of shared clonotypes between healthy human individuals. Findings and limits, study-wide: Naive CD4 clonotypes were shared across several donors at about 5.2%.

What was sequenced was naive CD8+ T cells sorted from blood. The clonotype was recovered from a man aged 25 to 45 in good health. The chain carries TRBV7-9 and TRBJ2-3; the D is unclear. Here the CDR3 reads CASSFGTDTQYF. As DNA, the CDR3 is TGTGCCAGCAGCTTCGGCACAGATACGCAGTATTTT.